The rows below give T cell receptor beta chains drawn from one sample of a study of blood T cell repertoires in COVID-19. Generated by immunoSEQ multiplex PCR, the TCRdb table keeps only in-frame clones and is missing some. The sample contains tens of thousands of clones, more than 80% of which appear only once. The sequenced material came from peripheral blood. The receptors were gathered from a man aged 45-65 years with COVID-19, enrolled during active disease. CDR3s include the opening cysteine and the closing phenylalanine or tryptophan. The D gene is left open where the match is weak. Clone size appears in some rows only: once, few, many, or a class for an expanded clone.

j_call clone_size v_call d_call cdr3_aa cdr3_nt
TRBJ1-1 . TRBV2 TRBD1 CASSEEGAREGTEAFF TGTGCCAGCAGTGAAGAGGGGGCCAGGGAAGGCACTGAAGCTTTCTTT
TRBJ2-3 . TRBV21-1 . CASRSSTDTQYF TGTGCCAGCAGATCTAGCACAGATACGCAGTATTTT
TRBJ1-1 . TRBV29-1 . CSVEDRWGRNTEAFF TGCAGCGTTGAAGACCGCTGGGGCCGGAACACTGAAGCTTTCTTT
TRBJ1-2 . TRBV5-5 TRBD1 CASSFGQQGAYGYTF TGTGCCAGCAGCTTCGGCCAACAGGGGGCCTATGGCTACACCTTC
TRBJ1-1 . TRBV5-1 TRBD1 CASRPTGTGNTEAFF TGCGCCAGCCGACCAACCGGGACAGGGAACACTGAAGCTTTCTTT
TRBJ1-6 . TRBV7-4 . CAISGRYNSPLHF TGTGCCATCTCAGGGAGGTATAATTCACCCCTCCACTTT
TRBJ2-3 . TRBV30 TRBD2 CAWSSSTSGADTQYF TGTGCCTGGAGTTCCTCGACTAGCGGAGCAGATACGCAGTATTTT
TRBJ2-7 . TRBV5-1 . CASSPLPGSEINEQYF TGCGCCAGCAGCCCGCTCCCTGGGAGCGAAATCAACGAGCAGTACTTC
TRBJ2-7 . TRBV28 TRBD2 CAITSGRTYEQYF TGTGCCATTACTAGCGGGAGGACTTACGAGCAGTACTTC
TRBJ1-5 . TRBV4-1 . CASSQDLGRGQPQHF TGCGCCAGCAGCCAAGATCTAGGGAGGGGGCAGCCCCAGCATTTT
TRBJ1-1 once TRBV11-2 . CASRSPKEGTEAFF TGTGCCAGCAGGAGCCCGAAGGAGGGGACTGAAGCTTTCTTT
TRBJ2-5 once TRBV27 TRBD2 CASSLAGVLETQYF TGTGCCAGCAGTTTAGCGGGAGTGTTGGAGACCCAGTACTTC
TRBJ1-5 . TRBV29-1 . CSVRTQPNQPQHF TGCAGCGTACGGACACAGCCCAATCAGCCCCAGCATTTT
TRBJ1-1 few TRBV4-1 . CASSQFHTGEGTEAFF TGCGCCAGCAGCCAATTCCACACGGGGGAGGGCACTGAAGCTTTCTTT
TRBJ2-7 . TRBV7-2 TRBD2 CASSLGGLADEQYF TGTGCCAGCAGCTTAGGGGGACTAGCGGACGAGCAGTACTTC
TRBJ1-6 . TRBV14 . CASSIPGGRPLHF TGTGCCAGCAGCATCCCTGGAGGAAGACCCCTCCACTTT
TRBJ2-1 . TRBV27 . CASSSRPGLRDEQFF TGTGCCAGCAGTTCACGGCCGGGACTCCGGGATGAGCAGTTCTTC
TRBJ1-2 . TRBV6-1 . CASSEMAPYGYTF TGTGCCAGCAGTGAAATGGCCCCCTATGGCTACACCTTC
TRBJ2-2 . TRBV5-1 TRBD1 CASSIGPGQGGTGELFF TGCGCCAGCAGCATCGGTCCGGGACAGGGGGGCACCGGGGAGCTGTTTTTT
TRBJ1-5 . TRBV6-2/TRBV6-3 . CASSYRSNQPQHF TGTGCCAGCAGTTATAGATCCAATCAGCCCCAGCATTTT
TRBJ1-1 . TRBV6-5 . CASQMQGFAFF TGTGCCAGCCAAATGCAGGGTTTCGCTTTCTTT
TRBJ2-7 . TRBV27 TRBD1 CASSKDREPYEQYF TGTGCCAGCAGCAAAGACAGGGAACCCTACGAGCAGTACTTC
TRBJ1-5 . TRBV27 TRBD1 CASSLEGTGGWTQPQHF TGTGCCAGCAGTTTAGAGGGGACAGGGGGCTGGACTCAGCCCCAGCATTTT
TRBJ2-7 . TRBV10-3 TRBD1 CAISLGQGYEQYF TGTGCCATCAGTCTAGGACAGGGCTACGAGCAGTACTTC
TRBJ2-1 . TRBV7-2 TRBD2 CASSLTSGRAAYNEQFF TGTGCCAGCAGCTTAACGAGCGGGAGGGCGGCCTACAATGAGCAGTTCTTC
TRBJ2-7 . TRBV7-9 TRBD2 CASSLAQAGGDEQYF TGTGCCAGCAGCTTAGCTCAAGCGGGAGGGGACGAGCAGTACTTC
TRBJ1-2 once TRBV11-2 TRBD1 CASSLLPGQGAPTF TGTGCCAGCAGCCTCCTACCGGGACAGGGGGCGCCCACCTTC
TRBJ1-2 . TRBV6-5 TRBD1 CASSYPKVRGRGYTF TGTGCCAGCAGTTACCCGAAGGTAAGGGGGCGGGGCTACACCTTC
TRBJ2-1 . TRBV5-6 TRBD2 CASSLGASGGSSSYNEQFF TGTGCCAGCAGCTTGGGAGCTAGCGGGGGTTCTAGCTCCTACAATGAGCAGTTCTTC
TRBJ1-2 . TRBV5-6 TRBD1 CASSFDRAAGYTF TGTGCCAGCAGCTTTGACAGGGCCGCAGGCTACACCTTC
TRBJ2-5 . TRBV19 . CASSINQETQYF TGTGCCAGTAGTATCAATCAAGAGACCCAGTACTTC
TRBJ2-5 . TRBV5-4 TRBD2 CASSPWTSGKETQYF TGTGCCAGCAGCCCCTGGACTAGCGGGAAGGAGACCCAGTACTTC
TRBJ2-3 . TRBV28 TRBD1 CATNEQGASTDTQYF TGTGCCACTAACGAACAGGGGGCAAGCACAGATACGCAGTATTTT
TRBJ2-1 . TRBV10-3 . CAISQGTSYNEQFF TGTGCCATCAGCCAGGGTACCTCCTACAATGAGCAGTTCTTC
TRBJ2-5 . TRBV27 . CASSPVDQETQYF TGTGCCAGCAGTCCCGTAGACCAAGAGACCCAGTACTTC
TRBJ2-7 . TRBV6-6 . CASAMDKGYEQYF TGTGCCAGCGCCATGGACAAGGGCTACGAGCAGTACTTC
TRBJ2-1 . TRBV7-3 . CASSLLGVGNEQFF TGTGCCAGCAGCTTGCTAGGGGTGGGTAATGAGCAGTTCTTC
TRBJ1-3 . TRBV18 . CASSPGHPNTIYF TGTGCCAGCTCACCAGGACACCCAAACACCATATATTTT
TRBJ2-1 . TRBV5-4 . CASSLMQRLNEQFF TGTGCCAGCAGCCTAATGCAGCGGCTCAATGAGCAGTTCTTC
TRBJ1-2 . TRBV5-1 TRBD1 CASSTGTGGIYGYTF TGCGCCAGCAGCACGGGGACAGGGGGCATCTATGGCTACACCTTC
TRBJ2-3 . TRBV7-9 TRBD2 CASSLGVAGNADTQYF TGTGCCAGCAGCTTAGGTGTAGCGGGAAATGCAGATACGCAGTATTTT
TRBJ2-1 . TRBV6-2/TRBV6-3 TRBD2 CASSYPGTSGNEQFF TGTGCCAGCAGCTATCCGGGGACTAGCGGGAATGAGCAGTTCTTC